The text below deals with one T cell receptor (beta chain). It lacks a known antigen. Per-base qualities were not stored, and no clone one base away is much larger. The data stem from a study of T-cell reconstitution after alpha-beta-depleted transplantation in children listed by TCRdb under 2016. About the study as a whole: Using TCR repertoire profiling, the study quantitatively followed how T-cell immune reconstitution unfolded in children after TCRalphabeta/CD19-depleted allogeneic hematopoietic cell transplantation. Overall study outcomes, separate from this receptor: Apparently early alphabetaT-cell count recovery about two months after transplant reportedly relied on only several hundred rapidly expanded clones derived from non-depleted graft cells. Over subsequent months, a decline in hyperexpanded clone frequencies was noted, and after one year, T-cell counts and TCRbeta diversity were mostly ascribed to newly produced T cells. In some patients, the high TCRbeta diversity seen at day 60 was put down to recipient T cells and intrathymic progenitors that had survived conditioning.

Compared with germline, V lacks 6 bases and J lacks 3 bases; bases without a gene match: 7. Sequences MDHEN (CDR1) and SYDVKM (CDR2) are obtained from the germline V gene. The CDR3, cysteine through phenylalanine, is 15 amino acids long. Of all the DNA, just the CDR3 is kept, 45 bases in frame from base 1. Library creation used PCR. Instrument used: Illumina HiSeq 2500. Molecular barcoding was employed in the preparation of TCR libraries, with unique molecular identifiers being used to normalize TCRbeta repertoire quantification. The public reads were reprocessed in TCRdb via fastp at Q25 and MiXCR, keeping in-frame beta chains. Each CDR3 protein appears once, grouped with its most common genes and DNA. This sample is represented by around 210,000 distinct CDR3 sequences; approximately 6.3% of them were singletons. The biggest ten clones account for roughly 6% of the sample. In the paper's terms, the treatment or condition label means: allogeneic hematopoietic cell transplantation with graft depleted of TCRalphabeta T cells and CD19 B cells. Transplant recipients were children who received TCRalphabeta/CD19-depleted allogeneic hematopoietic cell grafts.

The sample consisted of PBMCs, taken before TCRalphabeta/CD19-depleted stem cell transplant. The V and J genes are TRBV28 and TRBJ1-4, and TRBD1 matches 7 of the central bases. This sequence was found in a boy aged 2 to 10 with acute lymphoblastic leukemia, due to receive a stem cell transplant. At the DNA level, the sequence is TGTGCCAGCAGAACTACAGGGGCTTCTAATGAAAAACTGTTTTTT. It translates as CASRTTGASNEKLFF.